Reported below is one T cell receptor beta chain. The CDR3 has 14 residues. Germline CDR1 reads SGHTA; CDR2 reads FQGNSA. Trimming left V 2 bases short and J 6 bases short, with 11 bases between. This sample's treatment: some 20 received Ad26.COV2.S at low or high dose, single or two shots; several received placebo; per-sample allocation not given. Samples analyzed were those drawn on day 63 after the first vaccine or placebo injection. This specimen comes from a study of Ad26.COV2.S vaccination and SARS-CoV-2 variants. Only in-frame clones appear in the TCRdb table, and some are missing; sequencing was by immunoSEQ multiplex PCR. The sample shows hundreds of thousands of clones, 80% to 90% of them seen only once.

This clonotype was obtained from a person between 18 and 60 years old who received the Ad26.COV2.S COVID-19 vaccine or a placebo. The material sequenced was peripheral blood, taken in a trial of Ad26.COV2.S vaccine versus placebo. This chain connects TRBV7-2 to TRBJ1-5, with a weak D call TRBD1 (6 bases). This CDR3 is CASSLTGGGQPQHF. The CDR3 coding sequence is TGTGCCAGCAGCTTAACGGGGGGCGGTCAGCCCCAGCATTTT.